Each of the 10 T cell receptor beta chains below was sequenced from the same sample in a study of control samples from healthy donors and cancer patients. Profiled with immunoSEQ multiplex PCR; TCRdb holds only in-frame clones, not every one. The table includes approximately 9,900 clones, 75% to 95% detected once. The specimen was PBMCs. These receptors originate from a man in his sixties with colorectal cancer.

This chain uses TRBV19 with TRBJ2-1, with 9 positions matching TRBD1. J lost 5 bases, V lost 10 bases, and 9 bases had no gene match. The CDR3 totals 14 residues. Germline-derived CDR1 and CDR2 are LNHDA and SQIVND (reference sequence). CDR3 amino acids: CATKPGQGNNEQFF. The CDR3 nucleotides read TGTGCCACTAAACCGGGACAGGGAAACAATGAGCAGTTCTTC.

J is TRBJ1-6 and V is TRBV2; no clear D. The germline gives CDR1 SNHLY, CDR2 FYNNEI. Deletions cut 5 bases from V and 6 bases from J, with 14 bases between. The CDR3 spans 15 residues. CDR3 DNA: TGTGCCAGCAGTCCCGCGAACGGGATTAATTCACCCCTCCACTTT. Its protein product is CASSPANGINSPLHF.

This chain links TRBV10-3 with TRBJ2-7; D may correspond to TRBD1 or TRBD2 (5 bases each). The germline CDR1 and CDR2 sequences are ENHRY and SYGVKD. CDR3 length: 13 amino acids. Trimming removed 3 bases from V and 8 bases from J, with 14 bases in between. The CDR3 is CAISDPGPVQQYF. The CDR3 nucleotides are TGTGCCATCAGTGACCCGGGACCCGTCCAGCAGTACTTC.

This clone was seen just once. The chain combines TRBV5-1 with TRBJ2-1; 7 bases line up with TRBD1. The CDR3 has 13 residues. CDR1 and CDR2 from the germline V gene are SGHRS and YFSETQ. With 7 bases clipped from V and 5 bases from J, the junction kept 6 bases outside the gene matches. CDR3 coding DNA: TGCGCCAGCCGGGACAGCCGTAACAATGAGCAGTTCTTC. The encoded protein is CASRDSRNNEQFF.

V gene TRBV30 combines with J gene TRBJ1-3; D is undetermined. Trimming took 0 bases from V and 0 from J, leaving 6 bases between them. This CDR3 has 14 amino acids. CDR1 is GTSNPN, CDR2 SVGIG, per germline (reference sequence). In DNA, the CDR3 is TGTGCCTGGAGTGTCGGCGGCTCTGGAAACACCATATATTTT. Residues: CAWSVGGSGNTIYF.

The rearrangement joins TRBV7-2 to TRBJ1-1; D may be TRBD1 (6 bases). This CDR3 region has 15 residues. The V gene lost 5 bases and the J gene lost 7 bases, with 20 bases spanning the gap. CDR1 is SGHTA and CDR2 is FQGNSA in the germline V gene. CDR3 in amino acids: CASSQTGGARGEAFF. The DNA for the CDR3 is TGTGCCAGCAGCCAAACTGGGGGGGCCCGGGGTGAAGCTTTCTTT.

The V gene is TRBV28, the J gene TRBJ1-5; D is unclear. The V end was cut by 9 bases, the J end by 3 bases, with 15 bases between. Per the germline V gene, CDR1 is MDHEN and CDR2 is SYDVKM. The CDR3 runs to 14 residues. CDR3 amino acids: CASAPIQANQPQHF. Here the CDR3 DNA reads TGTGCCAGTGCACCCATTCAGGCCAATCAGCCCCAGCATTTT.

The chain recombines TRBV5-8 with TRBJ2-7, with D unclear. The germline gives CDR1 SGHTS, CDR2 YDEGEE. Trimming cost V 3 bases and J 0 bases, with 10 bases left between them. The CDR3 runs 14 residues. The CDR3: CASSSSGLSYEQYF. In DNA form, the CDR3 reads TGTGCCAGCAGCTCGTCGGGCCTCTCCTACGAGCAGTACTTC.

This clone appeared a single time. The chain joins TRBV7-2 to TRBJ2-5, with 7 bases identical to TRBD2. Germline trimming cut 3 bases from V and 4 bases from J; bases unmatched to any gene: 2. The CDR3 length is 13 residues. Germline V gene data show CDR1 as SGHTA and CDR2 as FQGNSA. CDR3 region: CASSFSGGETQYF. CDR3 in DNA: TGTGCCAGCAGCTTTTCGGGAGGAGAGACCCAGTACTTC.

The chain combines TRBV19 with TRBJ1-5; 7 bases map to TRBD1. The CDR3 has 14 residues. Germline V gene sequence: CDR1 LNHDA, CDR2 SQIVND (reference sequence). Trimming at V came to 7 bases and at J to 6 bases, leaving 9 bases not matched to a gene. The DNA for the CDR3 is TGTGCCAGTAATCTGGCAGGGGGGTTTCAGCCCCAGCATTTT. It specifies CASNLAGGFQPQHF.